The next 4 T cell receptor beta chains were all read from a single sample in a study of blood T cell repertoires in COVID-19. The data were produced by immunoSEQ multiplex PCR, yet TCRdb's version contains in-frame clones alone and is incomplete. This repertoire shows 260,000 or so clones, 85% found once; its top ten account for 2% to 3%. The material sequenced was PBMCs or T cells enriched from blood (not recorded which). These receptors came from a woman aged 50 to 60 who had recovered from COVID-19.

The rearrangement joins TRBV11-2 to TRBJ2-3; 11 bases align to TRBD1. Losses at the gene ends were 5 bases for V and 6 bases for J; bases not matched to a gene: 13. Looked up from germline, CDR1 is SGHAT and CDR2 is FQNNGV. CDR3 length: 17 amino acids. The chain's CDR3 is CASSLTRLDRGRDTQYF. CDR3 sequence (DNA): TGTGCCAGCAGCCTCACTAGACTGGACAGGGGGCGGGATACGCAGTATTTT.

This clone was seen a few times. This rearrangement joins TRBV28 to TRBJ1-1, with 10 bases matching TRBD1. The length of the CDR3 is 18 residues. The trim removed 4 bases at V and 4 bases at J, leaving 15 bases unmatched. CDR1 and CDR2 (germline): MDHEN, SYDVKM. The CDR3 DNA sequence: TGTGCCAGCAGTTCCCCGCGACAGGGGGCAATCTCCATCACTGAAGCTTTCTTT. It codes for CASSSPRQGAISITEAFF.

This clone was seen only once. For the CDR3, the DNA is TGTGCCAGCAGCCAACAGGGGGCTGGGACAGATACGCAGTATTTT. Amino acids: CASSQQGAGTDTQYF. The V gene is TRBV14, the J gene TRBJ2-3, with 8 bases fitting TRBD1. CDR3 length: 15 residues. Germline values: CDR1 SGHDN, CDR2 FVKESK. J was trimmed by 3 bases and V by 2 bases; bases with no gene match: 4. Using reference TRBV14 and TRBJ2-3 for the parts outside the CDR3, the full variable domain is EAGVTQFPSHSVIEKGQTVTLRCDPISGHDNLYWYRRVMGKEIKFLLHFVKESKQDESGMPNNRFLAERTGGTYSTLKVQPAELEDSGVYFCASSQQGAGTDTQYFGPGTRLTVL.

The chain carries TRBV11-2 and TRBJ1-1, with D possibly being TRBD1 (6 bases). The CDR3 extends over 17 amino acids. Germline lookup yields CDR1 SGHAT and CDR2 FQNNGV. The V end was cut by 1 base, the J end by 4 bases, with 19 bases between. CDR3 residues: CASSLGSWGRGVTEAFF. The CDR3 DNA reads as TGTGCCAGCAGCTTAGGTTCCTGGGGGCGAGGGGTCACTGAAGCTTTCTTT.